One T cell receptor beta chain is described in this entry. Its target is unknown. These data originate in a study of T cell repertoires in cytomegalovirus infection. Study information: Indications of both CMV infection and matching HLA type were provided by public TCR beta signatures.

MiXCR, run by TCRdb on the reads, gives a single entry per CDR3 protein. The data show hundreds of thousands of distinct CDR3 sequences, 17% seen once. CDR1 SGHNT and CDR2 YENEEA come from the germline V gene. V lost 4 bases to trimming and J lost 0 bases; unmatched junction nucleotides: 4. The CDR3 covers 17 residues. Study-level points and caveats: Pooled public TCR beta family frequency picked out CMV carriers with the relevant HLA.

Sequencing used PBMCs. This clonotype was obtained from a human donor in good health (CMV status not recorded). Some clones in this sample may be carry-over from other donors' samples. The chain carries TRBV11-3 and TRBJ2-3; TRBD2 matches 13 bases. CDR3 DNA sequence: TGTGCCAGCAGCTCGGGACTAGCGGGGACTAGCACAGATACGCAGTATTTT. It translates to CASSSGLAGTSTDTQYF.